This T cell receptor (beta chain) was identified in a study of blood T cell repertoires in COVID-19. Study summary: Specimens from acute and convalescent COVID-19 originated in the United States, Italy and Spain. T cells, B-cell-depleted T cells, or PBMCs provided the cDNA or gDNA that served as material.

Under the authors' procedure: Amplification of reference gene primers was used by the study to estimate nucleated cell counts. Clones were sequenced by immunoSEQ multiplex PCR, and TCRdb holds only the in-frame ones, with some missing. The V and J calls and clone size come from that table; D and trimming were worked out from the DNA. The sample holds more than 55,000 clones, around 80% seen once. CDR1 is GTSNPN, CDR2 SVGIG, per germline (reference sequence). This CDR3 region has 15 residues. The J segment lost 8 bases and the V segment lost 3 bases, leaving 13 bases of the junction unmatched. What was sequenced was peripheral blood. This sequence was found in a human donor in a cohort sampled during active COVID-19. J is TRBJ1-1 and V is TRBV30; 9 bases are a match to TRBD1. Here the CDR3 DNA reads TGTGCCTGGAGGGTTAGTCCCGGGACAGGGTTAGAAGCTTTCTTT. It translates to CAWRVSPGTGLEAFF. Supplemented by reference TRBV30 and TRBJ1-1, the full variable domain reads SQTIHQWPATLVQPVGSPLSLECTVEGTSNPNLYWYRQAAGRGLQLLFYSVGIGQISSEVPQNLSASRPQDRQFILSSKKLLLSDSGFYLCAWRVSPGTGLEAFFGQGTRLTVV.